This paragraph reports one T cell receptor beta chain. In germline, CDR1 is LGHNA, CDR2 YSLEER. V was pared by 3 bases and J by 1 base, with 6 bases of the junction left unmatched. CDR3 length: 16 amino acids. Blood was sampled at baseline, cycle 4 day 1, and cycle 7 day 1. These data belong to a study of OX40 agonist ivuxolimab in advanced cancers. Here immunoSEQ multiplex PCR was the method, and the copy in TCRdb shows in-frame clones only, minus some. The data show about 69,000 clones, approximately 87% seen once. V and J are TRBV4-3 and TRBJ2-3, with 8 positions matching TRBD1. The sequences come from CD4+ or CD8+ T cells sorted from blood, collected in a trial of the OX40 agonist ivuxolimab. The sequence was collected from an adult with an advanced solid tumor such as melanoma, head and neck, liver or kidney cancer. In DNA, the CDR3 is TGCGCCAGCAGCCATCACATGACAGGGGGCACAGATACGCAGTATTTT. This codes for CASSHHMTGGTDTQYF.